Each of the 12 T cell receptor beta chains below was sequenced from the same sample in a study of cytomegalovirus exposure and HLA in healthy donors. PCR used 60 Vbeta primers and 13 Jbeta primers. Method: immunoSEQ multiplex PCR; TCRdb's copy keeps in-frame clones and lacks some. Among 90,000 to 130,000 clones listed, approximately 82% were seen once. Sequencing was performed on PBMCs. The source is a man aged 25-45 years in good health and CMV-seropositive.

This chain uses TRBV13 with TRBJ2-3; 7 bases fit TRBD1. V shed 2 bases, J shed 0 bases, and the junction held 14 bases outside the gene matches. Germline values: CDR1 PRHDT, CDR2 FYEKMQ (reference sequence). CDR3 length equals 19 residues. The CDR3 DNA is TGTGCCAGCAGCTTATCGGGCTGGACAGGAAGCTCAAGCACAGATACGCAGTATTTT. It is translated as CASSLSGWTGSSSTDTQYF.

This chain links TRBV6-5 with TRBJ2-2; perhaps TRBD2 as D (6 bases). Per germline, CDR1 MNHEY and CDR2 SVGAGI. The length of the CDR3 is 15 residues. V shed 4 bases and J shed 0 bases, with 9 bases lying between them. The CDR3 DNA reads as TGTGCCAGCAGTTTGGGGGGTTCGAACACCGGGGAGCTGTTTTTT. This gives the protein CASSLGGSNTGELFF.

The count of this clone is one. The genes are TRBV5-6 and TRBJ2-7; the match to TRBD2 covers 7 bases. Trimming removed 6 bases from V and 7 bases from J; junction bases left unmatched: 10. This CDR3 is built from 13 residues. Germline values: CDR1 SGHDT, CDR2 YYEEEE. This CDR3 reads CASTRGGNGEQYV. In nucleotides, the CDR3 is TGTGCCAGCACCCGGGGAGGGAATGGGGAGCAGTACGTC.

This chain uses TRBV19 with TRBJ1-5, with D perhaps matching TRBD1 (6 bases). Germline loops: CDR1 LNHDA, CDR2 SQIVND (reference sequence). V was cut by 5 bases and J by 4 bases, with 9 bases left in between. This CDR3 has 13 residues. The CDR3 sequence is CASSDRTNQPQHF. The CDR3 DNA reads TGTGCCAGTAGTGACAGGACAAATCAGCCCCAGCATTTT.

The rearrangement joins TRBV7-3 to TRBJ2-1, with D possibly being TRBD1 (6 bases). Trimming removed 5 bases at V and 8 bases at J, with 13 bases between. Germline-derived CDR1 and CDR2 are SGHTA and FQGTGA. The CDR3 spans 13 residues. This chain's CDR3 is CASSPPEGDEQFF. Here the CDR3 DNA reads TGTGCCAGCAGCCCGCCCGAGGGGGATGAGCAGTTCTTC. Full variable domain (missing parts from reference TRBV7-3 and TRBJ2-1): GAGVSQTPSNKVTEKGKYVELRCDPISGHTALYWYRQSLGQGPEFLIYFQGTGAADDSGLPNDRFFAVRPEGSVSTLKIQRTERGDSAVYLCASSPPEGDEQFFGPGTRLTVL.

The CDR3 is CASSAGGGNTIYF. CDR3 in DNA: TGTGCCAGCAGTGCAGGTGGCGGAAACACCATATATTTT. V and J are TRBV28 and TRBJ1-3, with D unresolved. This CDR3 region has 13 residues. Germline V gene sequence: CDR1 MDHEN, CDR2 SYDVKM. Trimming removed 5 bases from V and 4 bases from J, with 9 bases in between.

The V gene is TRBV28, the J gene TRBJ1-1; D is perhaps TRBD1 (5 bases). V lost 1 base, J lost 4 bases, and 25 bases lay in between. Germline-derived CDR1 and CDR2 are MDHEN and SYDVKM. The CDR3 spans 19 residues. The CDR3 region has the DNA TGTGCCAGCAGTTTATACCTTTACAAAGGCTTTGTAGGGGTCACTGAAGCTTTCTTT. Its translation: CASSLYLYKGFVGVTEAFF.

The CDR3 reads CASSPPGPRGYEQYF. The CDR3 region has the DNA TGTGCCAGCAGCCCCCCCGGGCCTCGGGGCTACGAGCAGTACTTC. The gene calls are TRBV7-7 and TRBJ2-7, with TRBD2 as a possible D gene (5 bases). CDR1 and CDR2 from the germline V gene are SSHAT and FNYEAQ (reference sequence). This CDR3 spans 15 amino acids. The V gene lost 5 bases and the J gene lost 3 bases, with 17 bases spanning the gap.

This chain connects TRBV2 to TRBJ1-4, with TRBD1 as a possible D gene (5 bases). The V and J ends lost 3 bases and 4 bases respectively, with 9 bases between them. Per the germline V gene, CDR1 is SNHLY and CDR2 is FYNNEI. CDR3 length equals 14 residues. CDR3 amino acids: CASSEGGVNEKLFF. The CDR3 DNA reads TGTGCCAGCAGTGAGGGGGGGGTTAATGAAAAACTGTTTTTT.

CDR3 nucleotides: TGTGCCAGCTCACCGACAGGGTTTATCGATACGCAGTATTTT. Protein product: CASSPTGFIDTQYF. V gene TRBV18 combines with J gene TRBJ2-3, with 7 nucleotides matching TRBD1. Germline CDR1 is KGHSH and CDR2 is LQKENI. Trimming cost V 3 bases and J 6 bases; bases outside gene matches: 6. The CDR3 covers 14 residues.

This chain connects TRBV11-1 to TRBJ2-1, with TRBD2 matching 8 bases. CDR1 and CDR2 (germline): SGHAT, FQDESV (reference sequence). Germline trimming cut 6 bases from V and 0 bases from J; bases unmatched to any gene: 10. This CDR3 spans 17 amino acids. The CDR3 region is CASRKTSGESSYNEQFF. The CDR3 nucleotides read TGTGCCAGCAGGAAAACTAGCGGAGAGAGCTCCTACAATGAGCAGTTCTTC. The variable domain in full, completed from reference TRBV11-1 and TRBJ2-1, reads EAEVAQSPRYKITEKSQAVAFWCDPISGHATLYWYRQILGQGPELLVQFQDESVVDDSQLPKDRFSAERLKGVDSTLKIQPAELGDSAMYLCASRKTSGESSYNEQFFGPGTRLTVL.

Turning to this clone: Different DNA sequences within this sample yield the same CDR3. The V and J genes are TRBV5-4 and TRBJ2-3, with 8 bases fitting TRBD2. CDR1 and CDR2 from the germline V gene are SGHNT and YYREEE (reference sequence). The length of the CDR3 is 15 residues. V gave up 0 bases and J gave up 0 bases; unmatched junction bases: 0. The CDR3, as DNA: TGTGCCAGCAGCTTGGCTAGCGGGAGCACAGATACGCAGTATTTT. Translated, it gives CASSLASGSTDTQYF. Full variable domain (missing parts from reference TRBV5-4 and TRBJ2-3): ETGVTQSPTHLIKTRGQQVTLRCSSQSGHNTVSWYQQALGQGPQFIFQYYREEENGRGNFPPRFSGLQFPNYSSELNVNALELDDSALYLCASSLASGSTDTQYFGPGTRLTVL.